The rows below give T cell receptor beta chains drawn from one sample of a study of T cells after posttransplantation cyclophosphamide. TCRdb's copy holds only in-frame clones and misses some; the assay was immunoSEQ multiplex PCR. The sample lists around 15,000 clones, more than 80% occurring once. This material consisted of PBMCs, taken 441 days after allogeneic stem cell transplant with calcineurin inhibitor and methotrexate. These receptors all stem from a young adult male patient who received an allogeneic stem cell transplant from an unrelated donor, was CMV-positive, and had acute and chronic GVHD. A subset of T cells may come from the graft donor. CDR3s include the opening cysteine and the closing phenylalanine or tryptophan. A D gene is named only where the DNA matches it firmly.

V	D	J	DNA	CDR3
TRBV28	.	TRBJ2-2	TGTGCCAGCAGTGGACACCCCTACACCGGGGAGCTGTTTTTT	CASSGHPYTGELFF
TRBV18	TRBD2	TRBJ2-1	TGTGCCAGCTCACCACCGCGGGGACTAGCGGGAGGCAGCTCCTACAATGAGCAGTTCTTC	CASSPPRGLAGGSSYNEQFF
TRBV6-5	.	TRBJ1-1	TGTGCCAGCAGTTACTCGGACAGCAATGAAGCTTTCTTT	CASSYSDSNEAFF
TRBV5-4	.	TRBJ2-5	TGTGCCAGCAGCTACTACCAAGAGACCCAGTACTTC	CASSYYQETQYF
TRBV27	.	TRBJ1-2	TGTGCCAGCAGCCCGACTGCAAACTATGGCTACACCTTC	CASSPTANYGYTF
TRBV5-1	TRBD2	TRBJ2-1	TGCGCCAGCAGCTTGGCGGGGGGGTCGACTTACAATGAGCAGTTCTTC	CASSLAGGSTYNEQFF
TRBV6-1	.	TRBJ2-2	TGTGCCAGCAGTGAAATACAGGGTGACGGGGAGCTGTTTTTT	CASSEIQGDGELFF
TRBV4-3	TRBD2	TRBJ2-2	TGCGCCAGCAGCCTATCCCGCCTAGCGGGAGGCCCCACCGGGGAGCTGTTTTTT	CASSLSRLAGGPTGELFF
TRBV4-1	.	TRBJ1-2	TGCGCCAGCAGCCAAGACGTCCTAAACACAGGGAACTATGGCTACACCTTC	CASSQDVLNTGNYGYTF
TRBV5-4	.	TRBJ2-1	TGTGCCAGCAGCTTGTCCCGCTCAGTCTCAGGTGAGCAGTTCTTC	CASSLSRSVSGEQFF
TRBV4-3	TRBD1	TRBJ2-3	TGCGCCAGCAGCCAAACAGGGGCTAGCACAGATACGCAGTATTTT	CASSQTGASTDTQYF
TRBV6-1	TRBD2	TRBJ2-1	TGTGCCAGCAGAGGCTTCGGGGGGGATGAGCAGTTCTTC	CASRGFGGDEQFF
TRBV5-1	TRBD1	TRBJ1-5	TGCGCCAGCAGCTTTCGGGACAGGGTTAGCCAGCCCCAGCATTTT	CASSFRDRVSQPQHF